This TCR beta chain emerged from a study of shared clonotypes between healthy human individuals (dated by TCRdb to the early 2020s). As for the study more broadly: A couple of women and three men aged 18 to 49 years were included in the cohort. Different laboratories and diverse techniques were used to prepare libraries and sequence TCR repertoires, to increase sequencing depth and limit assay-specific biases. To estimate repertoire size and how much clonotype sharing occurs between individuals, the study deeply sequenced the blood TCR repertoires of five healthy adults. Between about 0.8 and 9 billion PBMCs per donor were obtained by leukapheresis. For each donor, CD4 naive and CD4 memory were each given three plates, CD8 naive was given two plates, and CD8 memory was given one plate. Study-wide conclusions, independent of this receptor: Naive subsets generally had larger estimated clonotype richness than memory subsets did. Pairwise subsampling indicated that sequencing depth was expected to affect the degree of clonotype sharing among donors. The genetic and exposure-history diversity represented was limited by the small number of donors. Sampling was restricted to blood, and TCR repertoires in tissues likely differ from the TCR repertoires found in blood. Even with the large sequencing depth, rarefaction of the sorted-subset datasets indicated that sequencing was incomplete. Clonotypes shared by all four sorted-subset donors showed higher generation probabilities than non-shared clonotypes. When a handful of donors were compared, the shared fraction of clonotypes was around 4.6% for naive CD4, around 4% for naive CD8, roughly 2.3% for memory CD4, and 0.35% to 0.4% for memory CD8.

TCR CDR3 regions were amplified from genomic DNA by multiplex PCR using the deep immunoSEQ assay. Genomic DNA extracted from each cell subset was distributed evenly over all wells of several immunoSEQ 96-well plates, and each plate served as one replicate. For sorted subsets, approximately 200 ng of genomic DNA, equivalent to 25,000 to 30,000 T cell genomes, went into each replicate PCR. The purified libraries were quantified using a Qubit 3.0 fluorometer, sized with a Bioanalyzer 2100, and then quantified again using the KAPA Library Quantification kit. Every immunoSEQ 96-well plate was sequenced on a separate single-read 150-cycle Illumina NextSeq 550 flow cell. In the authors' own workflow: Because the immunoSEQ output included only junctional sequences and no quality scores, the filtering could not be the same as the filtering used for full-length reads. Sequences were annotated with PyIR, a Python wrapper for IgBLAST v1.9, using IMGT germline references to assign V/J genes and CDR3. Reads with weak V/J assignments (E-value above 1e-6), missing CDR3, stop codons, out-of-frame junctions, or ambiguous translated residues were removed. A V3J clonotype was defined by an identical inferred V gene, J gene, and CDR3 amino acid sequence. Percentage overlap between repertoires was computed as shared unique clonotypes divided by the size of the smaller repertoire. Richness of each repertoire was evaluated using RTK rarefaction, the Chao1 estimator, and Recon v2.1 estimates of unobserved clonotypes. OLGA was used to compute generation probabilities for all TCRbeta clonotypes that the gDNA method yielded from a handful of donors. Sourced from immuneACCESS, this table was stored by TCRdb with only in-frame sequences that have V and J called. A share of the clones is absent; for the studies checked, an unresolved V gene accounts for under half, and the remainder has no known explanation. V and J calls and clone size are as listed in that table; D and trimming were resolved from the DNA. The sample table shows over a million clones, and approximately 98% are seen once. The ten largest clones add up to 0.4% to 0.45% of the sample.

Worth noting for this clone: Its antigen is still unknown. No much larger clone exists at a distance of one base, and base qualities are not known.

Healthy HIV-negative adults with no recently reported acute infections or vaccinations were included as donors. Every donor was a Caucasian adult residing in Nashville, Tennessee, USA. CD4+ T cells were enriched through magnetic negative selection, after which naive cells were positively selected on CD45RA and the remaining negative fraction served as the memory subset. Blood was obtained by leukapheresis, after which PBMCs were separated by Ficoll-Histopaque density gradient centrifugation and cryopreserved in liquid nitrogen vapor phase. Analytical flow cytometry was used to check the purity and quantity of each magnetically sorted T cell population. Each sorted fraction had its genomic DNA isolated and then quantified by UV absorbance on a Nanodrop 2000c. The CDR3 contains 15 residues, cysteine and phenylalanine counted. Solely the CDR3 DNA is kept, with 45 bases framed from the first base. V is cut back by 5 bases and J by 10 bases, with 14 bases in the junction unmatched. From a lookup of the germline V gene, CDR1 and CDR2 are SGHVS and FQNEAQ.

Sequencing used naive CD4+ T cells sorted from blood. The intended sense of this specimen's cell subset or site label: CD45RA+ positively selected. The chain is assembled from TRBV7-8 and TRBJ1-5; 7 central nucleotides agree with TRBD1. This TCR derives from a man aged 30 to 45 in good health. For the CDR3, the sequence is CASSLDRARINPQHF. Read as DNA, the sequence is TGTGCCAGCAGCCTTGACAGGGCTCGGATCAATCCCCAGCATTTT.